The next 31 T cell receptor beta chains were all read from a single sample in a study of response to subunit inactivated influenza vaccine (dated by TCRdb to 2017 to 2018). The library relied on RT-PCR. Instrument used: Illumina HiSeq 2500. The public reads were reanalyzed by TCRdb: fastp trimming at Q25, MiXCR alignment, in-frame beta chains only. One record per CDR3 amino acid sequence lists the most common genes and DNA. This sample gives more than 450,000 distinct CDR3 sequences in total; 6.5% to 8% of them show up just once. The ten largest clonotypes hold 10% to 15% of the sample. Source: PBMCs from blood, taken approximately 25 months after vaccination. These receptors were collected from a man aged 45-69 years who received an inactivated influenza vaccine. Donor details come from another sample of the same person, matched by shared clones.

The chain is built from TRBV4-1 and TRBJ2-2; weak D call: TRBD2 (7 bases). Per the germline V gene, CDR1 is MGHRA and CDR2 is YSYEKL. The CDR3 contains 16 residues. Trimming removed 6 bases at V and 6 bases at J, with 20 bases between. The CDR3, as DNA: TGCGCCAGCAGACCCGGGGGGCGACGTATATCCGGGGAGCTGTTTTTT. This gives the protein CASRPGGRRISGELFF.

This chain links TRBV3-1 with TRBJ1-6; D ambiguous. Trimming removed 1 base from V and 10 bases from J, with 8 bases in between. The CDR3 runs 13 residues. Germline V gene sequence: CDR1 LGHDT, CDR2 YNNKEL (reference sequence). The chain's CDR3 is CASSQVSGSPLHF. Here the CDR3 DNA reads TGTGCCAGCAGCCAAGTCTCGGGATCACCCCTCCACTTT.

J is TRBJ2-7 and V is TRBV6-1; TRBD1 matches 7 bases. The CDR3 runs 15 residues. Trimming took 6 bases from V and 3 from J; bases not matched to a gene: 11. Germline-derived CDR1 and CDR2 are MNHNS and SASEGT. The CDR3 region has the DNA TGTGCCAGCAGCCTGGTCGGGGACAGCCGCTACGAGCAGTACTTC. Its translation: CASSLVGDSRYEQYF.

This clonotype was detected many times. The rearrangement uses TRBV6-5 and TRBJ1-4; 9 bases are a match to TRBD1. CDR3 length: 15 residues. CDR1 and CDR2 (germline): MNHEY, SVGAGI. V was clipped by 4 bases and J by 7 bases; unmatched bases: 7. The CDR3 region is CASSSGTGPFEKLFF. CDR3 in DNA: TGTGCCAGCAGTTCCGGGACAGGGCCCTTTGAAAAACTGTTTTTT.

In this sample, this clonotype turned up a few times. The chain employs TRBV5-1 and TRBJ2-2, with a tentative D call TRBD2 (5 bases). The V and J ends lost 1 base and 6 bases respectively, with 13 bases between them. This CDR3 has 15 residues. Germline CDR1 is SGHRS and CDR2 is YFSETQ. The CDR3 loop reads CASSLMSSGSGELFF. The CDR3, as DNA: TGCGCCAGCAGCTTGATGAGTTCGGGGTCCGGGGAGCTGTTTTTT.

At least ten counts were recorded for this clonotype. This sequence joins TRBV6-2 or TRBV6-3 and TRBJ2-2; possibly TRBD1 for D (6 bases). Germline V lookup: CDR1 MNHEY, CDR2 SVGEGT. The V gene lost 2 bases and the J gene lost 5 bases, with 9 bases spanning the gap. The CDR3 sequence is 14 residues long. CDR3 residues: CASSYEQGTGELFF. The CDR3, as DNA: TGTGCCAGCAGTTACGAACAGGGAACCGGGGAGCTGTTTTTT.

The chain employs TRBV6-1 and TRBJ2-2, with D unclear. CDR3 length equals 14 residues. Trimming cost V 7 bases and J 5 bases, with 14 bases left between them. Germline V gene lookup returns CDR1 MNHNS and CDR2 SASEGT. The CDR3 region has the DNA TGTGCCAGCAAGGGCCAGATGAGGACCGGGGAGCTGTTTTTT. Its protein product is CASKGQMRTGELFF.

This clonotype was found many times. This chain connects TRBV7-8 to TRBJ2-1; TRBD2 matches 9 bases. Germline trimming cut 1 base from V and 6 bases from J; bases unmatched to any gene: 1. Germline V gene lookup returns CDR1 SGHVS and CDR2 FQNEAQ. The CDR3 spans 14 residues. The CDR3 is CASSLVRGGNEQFF. CDR3 DNA: TGTGCCAGCAGCTTAGTGCGGGGGGGCAATGAGCAGTTCTTC.

On this clonotype itself: Compared with germline, one end of the junction differs, possibly owing to a read error. The chain recombines TRBV9 with TRBJ2-1, with TRBD2 matching 9 bases. This CDR3 has 15 amino acids. Germline values: CDR1 SGDLS, CDR2 YYNGEE. The CDR3 is CPSSVATSGYNEQFF. CDR3 DNA: TGTCCCAGCAGCGTAGCGACTAGCGGTTACAATGAGCAGTTCTTC.

This clonotype has ten or more counts. The genes are TRBV5-1 and TRBJ1-1; 10 nucleotides agree with TRBD1. The germline V gene encodes CDR1 SGHRS and CDR2 YFSETQ. After removal of 4 bases from V and 11 bases from J, the junction contained 11 bases not matched to a gene. The CDR3 totals 14 residues. CDR3 sequence reads: CASSNRDRGLGAFF. The CDR3 region has the DNA TGCGCCAGCAGCAACCGGGACAGGGGACTGGGGGCTTTCTTT.

This clonotype was observed a handful of times. The chain carries TRBV25-1 and TRBJ2-2; 15 nucleotides agree with TRBD2. CDR3 size: 16 residues. The V segment lost 8 bases and the J segment 6 bases; nucleotides outside the gene matches: 7. CDR1 and CDR2 (germline): MGHDK, SYGVNS. This CDR3 is CASGGLAGGSAGELFF. In DNA, the CDR3 is TGTGCCAGCGGAGGACTAGCGGGAGGGTCGGCCGGGGAGCTGTTTTTT.

This clonotype was seen a few times. The chain uses TRBV28 and TRBJ1-1; no firm D call. Germline loops: CDR1 MDHEN, CDR2 SYDVKM. The CDR3 runs 12 residues. Trimming pared 5 bases from V and 5 bases from J, leaving 9 bases between. CDR3 sequence reads: CASSGRVTEAFF. The DNA of the CDR3 is TGTGCCAGCAGTGGGAGGGTAACTGAAGCTTTCTTT.

Only a few counts were recorded for this clonotype. The rearrangement links TRBV28 to TRBJ1-2; D possibly corresponds to TRBD1 (6 bases). The germline gives CDR1 MDHEN, CDR2 SYDVKM. The CDR3 is 14 amino acids. V lost 2 bases, J lost 3 bases, and 10 bases lay in between. CDR3 residues: CASSLPPGDYGYTF. The CDR3 DNA reads TGTGCCAGCAGTTTACCCCCAGGGGACTATGGCTACACCTTC.

Ten or more counts support this clonotype. As DNA, the CDR3 is TGCAGTGCCCTGGGGGCAGGGGGGGGAGGCTACACCTTC. Translation: CSALGAGGGGYTF. The gene calls are TRBV20-1 and TRBJ1-2; 7 positions match TRBD1. CDR1 DFQATT and CDR2 SNEGSKA come from the germline V gene (reference sequence). V dropped 6 bases and J dropped 8; count of bases not matched to a gene: 12. The CDR3 is 13 amino acids.

This clonotype has only a few counts. This chain uses TRBV6-1 with TRBJ2-3; D ambiguous. The CDR3 is made up of 15 amino acids. V lost 6 bases and J 2 bases, leaving 15 bases between the germline ends. The germline V gene encodes CDR1 MNHNS and CDR2 SASEGT. This CDR3 is CASSDLFRPTDTQYF. In nucleotides, the CDR3 is TGTGCCAGCAGCGATCTTTTCCGGCCCACAGATACGCAGTATTTT.

Notes on this clonotype: A clone one base away is much larger, so this may be a read error. This rearrangement joins TRBV12-3 or TRBV12-4 to TRBJ1-5, with a possible D match to TRBD1 (5 bases). V shed 3 bases and J shed 5 bases, with 8 bases lying between them. This CDR3 spans 13 amino acids. This CDR3 is CASSFGGDQPQHF. For the CDR3, the DNA is TGTGCCAGCAGTTTCGGGGGGGATCAGCCCCAGCATTTT.

The chain joins TRBV5-1 to TRBJ2-3; D remains ambiguous. Germline CDR1 and CDR2: SGHRS and YFSETQ. The CDR3 extends over 13 amino acids. The V end was cut by 6 bases, the J end by 2 bases, with 10 bases between. The CDR3 spells CASKSPDTDTQYF. The DNA for the CDR3 is TGCGCCAGCAAATCCCCTGACACAGATACGCAGTATTTT.

The chain links TRBV7-3 to TRBJ2-1, with TRBD2 matching 9 bases. There are 14 residues in the CDR3. Trimming at V came to 5 bases and at J to 10 bases, leaving 9 bases not matched to a gene. The germline V gene encodes CDR1 SGHTA and CDR2 FQGTGA. The DNA for the CDR3 is TGTGCCAGCAGCAAAACCGGGACTAGCAAGGAGCAGTTCTTC. As protein: CASSKTGTSKEQFF.

CDR3 region: CSARGRGTTRETQYF. The CDR3 DNA reads TGCAGTGCTAGAGGCCGGGGGACCACCCGGGAGACCCAGTACTTC. This chain joins TRBV20-1 and TRBJ2-5; possibly TRBD2 for D (6 bases). Germline V CDR1 and CDR2: DFQATT, SNEGSKA (reference sequence). This CDR3 has 15 amino acids. V lost 1 base, J lost 5 bases, and 17 bases lay in between.

A note on this clonotype: One end of the junction fails to match germline, which may point to a read error. V gene TRBV28 combines with J gene TRBJ2-3; TRBD2 might be the D (5 bases). The germline V gene has CDR1 MDHEN and CDR2 SYDVKM. The CDR3 is made up of 14 amino acids. CDR3 amino acids: CASTYRPSTDTRYF. CDR3 sequence (DNA): TGTGCCAGCACTTATCGTCCTAGCACAGATACGCGGTATTTT.

In this sample, this clonotype turned up a few times. The V and J genes are TRBV21-1 and TRBJ2-7; the DNA was not compared with TRBD2, the D call given in the table. TRBV21-1 is noted as a pseudogene. This CDR3 is built from 16 residues. CDR3 coding DNA: TGTGCCAGCAGCAAAGGGAGGCTAGCGGGGACCTACGAGCAGTACTTC. It encodes CASSKGRLAGTYEQYF.

There are many counts of this clonotype. The V call is TRBV4-2, the J call TRBJ1-1; D is possibly TRBD1 (6 bases). CDR1 and CDR2 from the germline V gene are LGHNA and YNFKEQ. The CDR3 totals 14 residues. V was cut by 0 bases and J by 4 bases, with 9 bases left in between. The CDR3 protein is CASSQDRGATEAFF. The CDR3, as DNA: TGTGCCAGCAGCCAAGATAGGGGGGCCACTGAAGCTTTCTTT.

The sample holds many counts of this clonotype. V usage is TRBV12-3 or TRBV12-4 and J usage is TRBJ2-2, with 12 bases identical to TRBD2. With 6 bases clipped from V and 6 bases from J, the junction kept 11 bases outside the gene matches. The CDR3 covers 17 residues. The CDR3 nucleotides are TGTGCCAGCAGGCCGGCCAGGACTAGCGGGGCCCCCGGGGAGCTGTTTTTT. As protein: CASRPARTSGAPGELFF.

This clonotype was counted at least ten times. V is TRBV20-1 and J is TRBJ1-6; D possibly corresponds to TRBD1 (5 bases). Trimming shortened V by 4 bases and J by 7 bases, and 11 bases separated the two germline ends. The CDR3 is 13 residues long. Germline CDR1 DFQATT, CDR2 SNEGSKA (reference sequence). CDR3 sequence: CSANPGTNSPLHF. CDR3 nucleotide sequence: TGCAGTGCTAACCCGGGGACCAATTCACCCCTCCACTTT.

The chain is built from TRBV7-2 and TRBJ2-7; the D gene is possibly TRBD2 (6 bases). The CDR3 spans 13 residues. Germline CDR1 SGHTA, CDR2 FQGNSA. V shed 4 bases and J shed 4 bases, with 11 bases lying between them. CDR3 amino acids: CASSYGEVYEQYF. In nucleotides, the CDR3 is TGTGCCAGCAGCTACGGGGAGGTTTACGAGCAGTACTTC.

This chain links TRBV29-1 with TRBJ2-5; 10 bases align to TRBD1. Germline assignment: CDR1 SQVTM and CDR2 ANQGSEA. Trimming took 4 bases from V and 4 from J; bases not matched to a gene: 3. The CDR3 length is 13 residues. The CDR3 protein is CSVGRTGGETQYF. The CDR3 nucleotides read TGCAGCGTTGGGAGGACAGGGGGAGAGACCCAGTACTTC.

The chain employs TRBV7-9 and TRBJ1-2, with 7 nucleotides matching TRBD1. CDR3 length equals 14 residues. In germline, CDR1 is SEHNR, CDR2 FQNEAQ (reference sequence). V lost 2 bases, J lost 8 bases, and 8 bases stayed unmatched. The DNA for the CDR3 is TGTGCCAGCAGCTTATCATACGGACAGGAAGGCTACACCTTC. Its protein is CASSLSYGQEGYTF.

The chain couples TRBV2 to TRBJ2-3, with TRBD1 matching over 10 bases. This CDR3 comprises 13 residues. Trimming cost V 6 bases and J 6 bases; bases outside gene matches: 3. Looked up from germline, CDR1 is SNHLY and CDR2 is FYNNEI. CDR3 DNA sequence: TGTGCCAGCAGGGGACAGGGGAGGGATACGCAGTATTTT. Its translation: CASRGQGRDTQYF.

This clonotype occurred a few times. The chain uses TRBV30 and TRBJ2-5; tentative D call: TRBD1 (6 bases). V shed 4 bases and J shed 3 bases, with 12 bases lying between them. Per the germline V gene, CDR1 is GTSNPN and CDR2 is SVGIG (reference sequence). The CDR3 loop spans 13 amino acids. DNA for the CDR3: TGTGCCTGGAAGAGGACAGCTAAAGAGACCCAGTACTTC. Encoded protein: CAWKRTAKETQYF.

This clonotype appeared many times. V is TRBV9 and J is TRBJ2-1; D call uncertain. V was clipped by 0 bases and J by 4 bases, with 5 bases between them. The CDR3 contains 13 residues. Germline CDR1 reads SGDLS; CDR2 reads YYNGEE. The CDR3 is CASSVEWYNEQFF. For the CDR3, the DNA is TGTGCCAGCAGCGTAGAGTGGTACAATGAGCAGTTCTTC.

In its sample, this clonotype was seen many times. The chain is built from TRBV20-1 and TRBJ1-5; TRBD1 agrees at 7 bases. CDR3 size: 14 residues. Germline-derived CDR1 and CDR2 are DFQATT and SNEGSKA (reference sequence). J gave up 2 bases and V 5 bases, and 6 bases lay outside the gene matches. CDR3 loop: CSAPGGVGNQPQHF. The CDR3 nucleotides read TGCAGTGCTCCAGGGGGTGTCGGCAATCAGCCCCAGCATTTT.